These 26 T cell receptor beta chains were sequenced from one sample in a study of cytomegalovirus exposure and HLA in healthy donors. 60 Vbeta and 13 Jbeta primers were used in PCR. Only in-frame clones appear in the TCRdb table, and some are missing; sequencing was by immunoSEQ multiplex PCR. The table shows about 120,000 clones, with about 80% occurring only once. The source material was PBMCs. These receptors originate from a male donor in good health and CMV-seronegative.

This sequence joins TRBV2 and TRBJ2-7; a weak D match, TRBD1 (6 bases). Trimming shortened V by 10 bases and J by 4 bases, and 20 bases separated the two germline ends. Per germline, CDR1 SNHLY and CDR2 FYNNEI. The CDR3 loop spans 14 amino acids. CDR3 coding DNA: TGTGCCACAAGGGTAACAGGGTCTTTGTACGAGCAGTACTTC. Protein sequence: CATRVTGSLYEQYF.

The chain carries TRBV5-1 and TRBJ1-1, with TRBD1 identical over 9 bases. The germline gives CDR1 SGHRS, CDR2 YFSETQ. The CDR3 sequence is 16 residues long. The ends lost 3 bases at V and 11 bases at J; junction bases unmatched: 17. The CDR3 spells CASSSQSRTGVRTAFF. The DNA for the CDR3 is TGCGCCAGCAGCTCCCAGAGCAGGACAGGGGTGAGGACGGCTTTCTTT.

The chain recombines TRBV30 with TRBJ1-1; maybe TRBD1 (5 bases). Germline CDR1 is GTSNPN and CDR2 is SVGIG (reference sequence). Trimming shortened V by 5 bases and J by 0 bases, and 13 bases separated the two germline ends. This CDR3 contains 14 residues. The CDR3 DNA follows: TGTGCCTGGGTCGCGGCAGGGATGAACACTGAAGCTTTCTTT. It translates to CAWVAAGMNTEAFF. The variable domain in full, with the rest retrieved from reference TRBV30 and TRBJ1-1, is SQTIHQWPATLVQPVGSPLSLECTVEGTSNPNLYWYRQAAGRGLQLLFYSVGIGQISSEVPQNLSASRPQDRQFILSSKKLLLSDSGFYLCAWVAAGMNTEAFFGQGTRLTVV.

V usage is TRBV7-2 and J usage is TRBJ1-2, with TRBD1 matching 8 bases. The CDR3 contains 18 residues. With 1 base clipped from V and 3 bases from J, the junction kept 13 bases outside the gene matches. Germline V lookup: CDR1 SGHTA, CDR2 FQGNSA. The CDR3 bases are TGTGCCAGCAGCTTAGGAACATCTATGGGACAGGAGCACTATGGCTACACCTTC. Protein: CASSLGTSMGQEHYGYTF.

This chain connects TRBV10-3 to TRBJ1-2; 9 bases are a match to TRBD1. CDR3 length: 15 amino acids. The V gene's germline CDR1 is ENHRY and CDR2 SYGVKD. V was clipped by 10 bases and J by 0 bases; unmatched bases: 9. In DNA, the CDR3 is TGTGCCACCAGGGACAGGGAGTCTACTAACTATGGCTACACCTTC. Translating gives CATRDRESTNYGYTF.

This sequence joins TRBV7-6 and TRBJ1-5; D possibly corresponds to TRBD1 (6 bases). Trimming removed 5 bases from V and 3 bases from J, with 20 bases in between. CDR1 and CDR2 (germline): SGHVS, FNYEAQ. CDR3 length: 17 residues. The CDR3 here is CASSLGGGRGLNQPQHF. The CDR3 DNA follows: TGTGCCAGCAGCCTAGGGGGTGGCAGGGGCCTCAATCAGCCCCAGCATTTT.

The rearrangement links TRBV9 to TRBJ2-1; TRBD1 matches at 7 bases. J lost 3 bases, V lost 3 bases, and 6 bases had no gene match. The CDR3 has 15 residues. Germline V gives CDR1 SGDLS, CDR2 YYNGEE. This CDR3 reads CASSAHDRVYNEQFF. CDR3 bases: TGTGCCAGCAGCGCCCATGACAGGGTCTACAATGAGCAGTTCTTC.

This clone was picked up one time. This chain uses TRBV4-1 with TRBJ1-2; maybe TRBD1 (5 bases). This CDR3 has 13 residues. Germline V lookup: CDR1 MGHRA, CDR2 YSYEKL. V shed 1 base and J shed 8 bases, with 11 bases lying between them. The CDR3, as DNA: TGCGCCAGCAGCCAAGTAACGGGGGACGGCTACACCTTC. It specifies CASSQVTGDGYTF.

The chain links TRBV7-6 to TRBJ2-7, with TRBD2 matching over 14 bases. V dropped 7 bases and J dropped 2; count of bases not matched to a gene: 10. Germline lookup yields CDR1 SGHVS and CDR2 FNYEAQ. The CDR3 covers 17 residues. In DNA form, the CDR3 reads TGTGCCAGCACCTTGGGGACTAGCGGGAGTCACGCCTACGAGCAGTACTTC. Translating it yields CASTLGTSGSHAYEQYF.

V gene TRBV30 combines with J gene TRBJ2-6; D is undetermined. Trimming stripped 3 bases from V and 1 base from J, with 4 bases between. The germline V gene encodes CDR1 GTSNPN and CDR2 SVGIG (reference sequence). CDR3 length: 13 residues. The CDR3 nucleotides are TGTGCCTGGAGCTATTCTGGGGCCAACGTCCTGACTTTC. It yields the protein CAWSYSGANVLTF.

V and J are TRBV29-1 and TRBJ1-6; D is unresolved. CDR1 and CDR2 (germline): SQVTM, ANQGSEA. CDR3 length equals 14 residues. V was pared by 6 bases and J by 7 bases, with 16 bases between. The CDR3 bases are TGCAGCGTGTCGGAGGGAAGTAGAAATTCACCCCTCCACTTT. Its translation: CSVSEGSRNSPLHF.

Worth noting for this clone: One end of the junction varies from germline; a read error may be responsible. V and J are TRBV6-5 and TRBJ2-4, with TRBD1 as a possible D gene (6 bases). CDR3 size: 15 residues. Germline lookup yields CDR1 MNHEY and CDR2 SVGAGI. CDR3: CASSRTVIAKNSQYF. The DNA of the CDR3 is TGTGCCAGCAGTCGGACAGTCATAGCCAAAAACAGTCAGTACTTC.

This chain uses TRBV27 with TRBJ1-4, with unresolved D. The CDR3 sequence is 13 residues long. The germline CDR1 and CDR2 sequences are MNHEY and SMNVEV (reference sequence). The V end was cut by 3 bases, the J end by 6 bases, with 8 bases between. CDR3 region: CASSFLADEKLFF. Written as DNA, the CDR3 is TGTGCCAGCAGTTTTCTAGCAGATGAAAAACTGTTTTTT.

V gene TRBV6-1 combines with J gene TRBJ1-5, with 7 bases identical to TRBD1. Trimming took 7 bases from V and 6 from J; bases not matched to a gene: 12. This CDR3 is built from 15 residues. CDR1 is MNHNS and CDR2 is SASEGT in the germline V gene. The CDR3 loop is CASTPFQTGSQPQHF. The CDR3 bases are TGTGCCAGCACCCCATTCCAGACAGGGAGTCAGCCCCAGCATTTT.

The V call is TRBV19, the J call TRBJ1-2, with D tentatively TRBD1 (5 bases). Germline V gene lookup returns CDR1 LNHDA and CDR2 SQIVND (reference sequence). The CDR3 loop spans 14 amino acids. V lost 1 base to trimming and J lost 7 bases, with 13 bases between them. The CDR3 region has the DNA TGTGCCAGTAGTATAGGAAAAGGGGCGGCTGGCTACACCTTC. It specifies CASSIGKGAAGYTF.

The chain links TRBV6-5 to TRBJ1-1; D perhaps matches TRBD1 (5 bases). The V gene's germline CDR1 is MNHEY and CDR2 SVGAGI. This CDR3 is 14 amino acids long. Trimming removed 1 base from V and 5 bases from J, with 11 bases in between. CDR3 region: CASSYWSGETEAFF. For the CDR3, the DNA is TGTGCCAGCAGTTACTGGTCGGGGGAAACTGAAGCTTTCTTT.

The chain has TRBV9 and TRBJ2-2; 10 bases align to TRBD2. This CDR3 is built from 15 residues. CDR1 is SGDLS and CDR2 is YYNGEE in the germline V gene. The J segment lost 7 bases and the V segment lost 2 bases, leaving 5 bases of the junction unmatched. The CDR3 bases are TGTGCCAGCAGCGTTAGTAGCGGGAGGATCGGGGAGCTGTTTTTT. Encoded protein: CASSVSSGRIGELFF.

The rearrangement uses TRBV7-2 and TRBJ1-2; possible D gene TRBD1, 5 bases. The V end was cut by 4 bases, the J end by 4 bases, with 10 bases between. The germline V gene has CDR1 SGHTA and CDR2 FQGNSA. The CDR3 runs 13 residues. The CDR3 here is CASSSRASYGYTF. In nucleotides, the CDR3 is TGTGCCAGCAGCTCCAGGGCCAGCTATGGCTACACCTTC.

This chain links TRBV6-1 with TRBJ2-5, with a weak D call TRBD1 (6 bases). TRBJ2-7 matches the DNA end more closely, so the J call is doubtful. The CDR3 runs to 15 residues. The germline V gene has CDR1 MNHNS and CDR2 SASEGT. The CDR3 nucleotides read TGTGCCAGCAGTGAAAGTCCGGACAGCCACTACGAGCAGTACTTC. Amino acid sequence: CASSESPDSHYEQYF.

The V and J genes are TRBV18 and TRBJ2-7; tentatively, D is TRBD2 (6 bases). The germline V gene has CDR1 KGHSH and CDR2 LQKENI. This CDR3 has 15 residues. The V and J ends lost 4 bases and 2 bases respectively, with 15 bases between them. CDR3 DNA sequence: TGTGCCAGCTCACTCGACAGCCAGCGGGCCTACGAGCAGTACTTC. It is translated as CASSLDSQRAYEQYF. The entire variable domain, with the rest obtained from reference TRBV18 and TRBJ2-7, is as follows: NAGVMQNPRHLVRRRGQEARLRCSPMKGHSHVYWYRQLPEEGLKFMVYLQKENIIDESGMPKERFSAEFPKEGPSILRIQQVVRGDSAAYFCASSLDSQRAYEQYFGPGTRLTVT.

Only a few counts were recorded for this clone. The rearrangement uses TRBV30 and TRBJ1-3, with 7 bases aligning to TRBD1. The CDR3 contains 14 residues. J was trimmed by 4 bases and V by 2 bases; bases with no gene match: 5. From germline, CDR1 is GTSNPN and CDR2 SVGIG (reference sequence). CDR3 sequence (DNA): TGTGCCTGGAGTTTTTCAGGGGGAGGAAACACCATATATTTT. Amino acids: CAWSFSGGGNTIYF.

The rearrangement links TRBV10-3 to TRBJ2-1; 9 nucleotides match TRBD1. J lost 6 bases, V lost 7 bases, and 10 bases had no gene match. Per germline, CDR1 ENHRY and CDR2 SYGVKD. CDR3 length: 15 residues. CDR3 in amino acids: CAIMPTGGAVNEQFF. The CDR3 DNA reads as TGTGCCATCATGCCTACAGGGGGCGCGGTCAATGAGCAGTTCTTC.

This clone was recorded only once. V gene TRBV2 combines with J gene TRBJ2-3; 10 bases agree with TRBD1. The trim removed 7 bases at V and 4 bases at J, leaving 8 bases unmatched. The CDR3 length is 15 residues. Germline-derived CDR1 and CDR2 are SNHLY and FYNNEI. The CDR3, as DNA: TGTGCCAGCATCTGGGACAGGGGAGGAGCAGATACGCAGTATTTT. Its protein is CASIWDRGGADTQYF.

The V and J genes are TRBV19 and TRBJ2-7; 8 nucleotides align to TRBD2. V lost 5 bases to trimming and J lost 4 bases; unmatched junction nucleotides: 16. The germline CDR1 and CDR2 sequences are LNHDA and SQIVND (reference sequence). The CDR3 length is 17 residues. DNA for the CDR3: TGTGCCAGTAGTTCGGGGCTAGCGGGCGCCTCTCCTTACGAGCAGTACTTC. It encodes CASSSGLAGASPYEQYF.

The CDR3 region is CASSDHGRGTNEKLFF. The CDR3 coding sequence is TGTGCCAGCAGTGACCACGGGCGAGGGACTAATGAAAAACTGTTTTTT. This rearrangement joins TRBV6-1 to TRBJ1-4; D is unresolved. This CDR3 has 16 amino acids. Germline lookup yields CDR1 MNHNS and CDR2 SASEGT. V was pared by 3 bases and J by 2 bases, with 13 bases between.

This clone was picked up a small number of times. One end of the junction is discordant with germline, which a read error may explain. The chain joins TRBV7-9 to TRBJ2-5; weak D call: TRBD2 (9 bases). This CDR3 spans 16 amino acids. The germline V gene has CDR1 SEHNR and CDR2 FQNEAQ (reference sequence). CDR3 loop: CSSSPGGGRAGETQYF. The CDR3 DNA sequence: TGTTCCAGCAGCCCAGGGGGCGGGAGGGCCGGAGAGACCCAGTACTTC.